These 2 T cell receptor beta chains originate from one sample sequenced in a study of T-cell reconstitution after alpha-beta-depleted transplantation in children. Unique molecular identifiers were incorporated during preparation of the TCRbeta library. One entry per CDR3 protein results from TCRdb running MiXCR on the PCR reads. This table holds 500,000 to 600,000 distinct CDR3 sequences, about a quarter found once. The source material was PBMCs, sampled before TCRalphabeta/CD19-depleted stem cell transplant. These receptor sequences come from a boy under two years old with Wiskott-Aldrich syndrome, due to receive a stem cell transplant.

This clonotype was counted a few times. The chain uses TRBV9 and TRBJ2-7; 9 bases map to TRBD1. Germline CDR1 SGDLS, CDR2 YYNGEE. The CDR3 runs 14 residues. Losses at the gene ends were 4 bases for V and 3 bases for J; bases not matched to a gene: 5. This CDR3 reads CASSFGQGNYEQYF. CDR3 nucleotide sequence: TGTGCCAGCAGCTTCGGACAGGGGAACTACGAGCAGTACTTC.

This clonotype has more than one count but fewer than ten. The chain joins TRBV20-1 to TRBJ2-2, with D possibly matching TRBD2 (6 bases). CDR1 is DFQATT and CDR2 is SNEGSKA in the germline V gene (reference sequence). The CDR3 runs to 14 residues. Trimming took 1 base from V and 5 from J, leaving 11 bases between them. CDR3 in DNA: TGCAGTGCTAGAGGGAGGGGTGGGACCGGGGAGCTGTTTTTT. It translates to CSARGRGGTGELFF.